Each of the 28 T cell receptor beta chains below was sequenced from the same sample in a study of CD8+ T cells in alopecia areata. TCR sequencing used cDNA made by reverse transcription of extracted RNA. Clones were sequenced by immunoSEQ multiplex PCR, and TCRdb holds only the in-frame ones, with some missing. The sample consists of 200,000 or so clones, roughly 56% of them appearing once. Sequenced input: CD8+ T cells sorted from blood. Receptor source: a human donor in good health.

The chain links TRBV4-1 to TRBJ2-6, with 8 bases that match TRBD2. Germline CDR1 is MGHRA and CDR2 is YSYEKL. V gave up 1 base and J gave up 2 bases; unmatched junction bases: 1. This CDR3 is 16 amino acids long. As DNA, the CDR3 is TGCGCCAGCAGCCAAGCGGGGGGGGCTGGGGCCAACGTCCTGACTTTC. Amino acids: CASSQAGGAGANVLTF.

The V gene is TRBV29-1, the J gene TRBJ2-7, with 7 bases matching TRBD1. J was trimmed by 0 bases and V by 5 bases; bases with no gene match: 4. This CDR3 has 13 amino acids. From germline, CDR1 is SQVTM and CDR2 ANQGSEA. For the CDR3, the DNA is TGCAGCGTTCAACAGGGGCTCTCCTACGAGCAGTACTTC. It translates to CSVQQGLSYEQYF.

The rearrangement joins TRBV7-9 to TRBJ1-6; D not certain. The ends were cut back, 4 bases at V and 11 bases at J, with 15 bases in the middle. The length of the CDR3 is 14 residues. Germline V CDR1 and CDR2: SEHNR, FQNEAQ (reference sequence). The CDR3 region is CASSSDLRQAPLHF. CDR3 DNA: TGTGCCAGCAGCTCCGACCTCCGTCAGGCACCCCTCCACTTT.

This clone was recorded a few times. The V call is TRBV29-1, the J call TRBJ2-1; 11 bases align to TRBD2. The junction had 4 bases not matched to a gene; V was cut back by 3 bases and J by 0 bases. This CDR3 spans 16 amino acids. Germline V CDR1 and CDR2: SQVTM, ANQGSEA. This chain's CDR3 is CSVDLAGGLSYNEQFF. The CDR3, as DNA: TGCAGCGTTGACTTAGCGGGGGGGCTCTCCTACAATGAGCAGTTCTTC.

This chain uses TRBV15 with TRBJ1-4; 7 positions match TRBD1. CDR3 length equals 17 residues. The V gene's germline CDR1 is LNHNV and CDR2 YYDKDF (reference sequence). With 1 base clipped from V and 2 bases from J, the junction kept 7 bases outside the gene matches. CDR3 nucleotides: TGTGCCACCAGCAGAGTGCTGATACAGGGGACTAATGAAAAACTGTTTTTT. Protein sequence: CATSRVLIQGTNEKLFF.

This clone showed up just a few times. This rearrangement joins TRBV4-1 to TRBJ2-1; TRBD2 agrees at 7 bases. CDR1 and CDR2 from the germline V gene are MGHRA and YSYEKL. The junction had 1 base not matched to a gene; V was cut back by 1 base and J by 1 base. The CDR3 totals 15 residues. CDR3 in amino acids: CASSQASGSYNEQFF. Here the CDR3 DNA reads TGCGCCAGCAGCCAAGCTAGCGGTTCCTACAATGAGCAGTTCTTC.

The chain uses TRBV27 and TRBJ2-1; D is unclear. There are 15 residues in the CDR3. Germline V gives CDR1 MNHEY, CDR2 SMNVEV (reference sequence). V dropped 5 bases and J dropped 4 bases, with 15 bases sitting between them. In DNA, the CDR3 is TGTGCCAGCAGTCTCGGGCTTTCTCGATACAATGAGCAGTTCTTC. Amino acid sequence: CASSLGLSRYNEQFF.

This clone was seen a single time. The chain couples TRBV4-1 to TRBJ2-7; D is unclear. Germline CDR1 MGHRA, CDR2 YSYEKL. Trimming shortened V by 10 bases and J by 1 base, and 8 bases separated the two germline ends. This CDR3 spans 11 amino acids. The CDR3 sequence: CATPLSYEQYF. The CDR3 region has the DNA TGCGCCACCCCTCTATCCTACGAGCAGTACTTC.

The chain is built from TRBV7-9 and TRBJ2-5, with TRBD2 identical over 13 bases. The CDR3 has 15 amino acids. Germline V gene lookup returns CDR1 SEHNR and CDR2 FQNEAQ (reference sequence). With V trimmed by 5 bases and J by 3 bases, 3 bases remained unmatched. CDR3 DNA: TGTGCCAGCAGCGCCGGGACTAGCGGGGAAGAGACCCAGTACTTC. Residues: CASSAGTSGEETQYF.

Concerning this clone: This sample includes further DNA sequences coding for the same CDR3. The gene calls are TRBV29-1 and TRBJ2-7; TRBD1 matches 7 bases. This CDR3 is 12 amino acids long. Trimming took 4 bases from V and 2 from J; bases not matched to a gene: 2. Germline lookup yields CDR1 SQVTM and CDR2 ANQGSEA. In DNA form, the CDR3 reads TGCAGCGTTGTGACAGGGACCTACGAGCAGTACTTC. This encodes CSVVTGTYEQYF.

The CDR3 sequence: CASSLDPGETQYF. The CDR3 DNA reads TGCGCCAGCAGCTTGGATCCGGGGGAGACCCAGTACTTC. The genes are TRBV5-1 and TRBJ2-5; TRBD2 might be the D (5 bases). The CDR3 contains 13 residues. The germline V and J ends were trimmed by 0 bases and 5 bases, with 8 bases remaining between them. The V gene's germline CDR1 is SGHRS and CDR2 YFSETQ.

V usage is TRBV27 and J usage is TRBJ2-7; the D is unclear. The CDR3 extends over 13 amino acids. The V end lost 4 bases, the J end lost 4 bases, and 11 bases lay between the germline ends. Germline V gene lookup returns CDR1 MNHEY and CDR2 SMNVEV (reference sequence). CDR3 sequence: CASSYRLRYEQYF. The CDR3 DNA is TGTGCCAGCAGTTATCGGCTTCGGTACGAGCAGTACTTC.

V usage is TRBV2 and J usage is TRBJ2-7; TRBD1 or TRBD2 may be the D gene (6 bases each). This CDR3 comprises 17 residues. Deletions cut 3 bases from V and 1 base from J, with 19 bases between. Per the germline V gene, CDR1 is SNHLY and CDR2 is FYNNEI. For the CDR3, the DNA is TGTGCCAGCAGTGATGTTGGGGGGCGCTTTATTTCCTACGAGCAGTACTTC. Translation gives CASSDVGGRFISYEQYF.

V usage is TRBV30 and J usage is TRBJ2-7, with D maybe TRBD2 (8 bases). The CDR3 has 13 residues. CDR1 is GTSNPN and CDR2 is SVGIG in the germline V gene (reference sequence). The CDR3 sequence is CATRGGSGDEQYF. The CDR3 DNA reads TGTGCAACCAGGGGGGGTAGCGGGGACGAGCAGTACTTC.

The V and J genes are TRBV11-2 and TRBJ2-4, with TRBD1 matching 8 bases. The CDR3 is 15 residues long. V was clipped by 1 base and J by 5 bases; unmatched bases: 4. In germline, CDR1 is SGHAT, CDR2 FQNNGV. The CDR3 here is CASSLGPGQENIQYF. CDR3 in DNA: TGTGCCAGCAGCTTAGGCCCGGGACAGGAAAACATTCAGTACTTC.

This clone was counted between two and nine times. V usage is TRBV7-8 and J usage is TRBJ1-6, with D tentatively TRBD1 (5 bases). This CDR3 contains 16 residues. Germline V gene sequence: CDR1 SGHVS, CDR2 FQNEAQ. Trimming removed 3 bases at V and 3 bases at J, with 12 bases between. CDR3 in DNA: TGTGCCAGCAGCTTGGGGACGTATCACTATAATTCACCCCTCCACTTT. This codes for CASSLGTYHYNSPLHF.

The chain uses TRBV7-9 and TRBJ2-3, with a weak D call TRBD1 (5 bases). V lost 5 bases and J lost 3, with 12 bases in between. This CDR3 is built from 14 residues. Germline lookup yields CDR1 SEHNR and CDR2 FQNEAQ (reference sequence). In nucleotides, the CDR3 is TGTGCCAGCAGCACCAGGGTTGGGACAGATACGCAGTATTTT. Amino acids: CASSTRVGTDTQYF.

The rearrangement uses TRBV9 and TRBJ2-5; D tentatively reads TRBD1 or TRBD2 (6 bases each). The germline V gene has CDR1 SGDLS and CDR2 YYNGEE. The length of the CDR3 is 15 residues. V lost 3 bases, J lost 5 bases, and 17 bases lay in between. The CDR3 DNA sequence: TGTGCCAGCAGCGAGGGGGAGGCGGCTTTCGAGACCCAGTACTTC. It yields the protein CASSEGEAAFETQYF.

This clone was counted only a few times. V usage is TRBV29-1 and J usage is TRBJ2-5; 9 bases are a match to TRBD2. V dropped 3 bases and J dropped 5; count of bases not matched to a gene: 7. This CDR3 spans 14 amino acids. Germline loops: CDR1 SQVTM, CDR2 ANQGSEA. The CDR3 DNA is TGCAGCGTTGAGTTTGCGGGGGGGCTGGAGACCCAGTACTTC. It encodes CSVEFAGGLETQYF.

The chain joins TRBV4-1 to TRBJ2-5; no clear D gene. The CDR3 loop spans 15 amino acids. Germline V gene data show CDR1 as MGHRA and CDR2 as YSYEKL. V was shortened by 0 bases and J by 4 bases, with 12 bases between the two germline ends. The CDR3 coding sequence is TGCGCCAGCAGCCAAGACCAGGACGAGACAGAGACCCAGTACTTC. This gives the protein CASSQDQDETETQYF.

This clone was detected a few times. The gene calls are TRBV19 and TRBJ1-2; D gene ambiguous. The CDR3 consists of 10 residues. CDR1 and CDR2 (germline): LNHDA, SQIVND (reference sequence). V gave up 7 bases and J gave up 2 bases, with 2 bases separating them. The CDR3 here is CASNNYGYTF. For the CDR3, the DNA is TGTGCCAGTAACAACTATGGCTACACCTTC. The whole variable domain, remainder taken from reference TRBV19 and TRBJ1-2, is DGGITQSPKYLFRKEGQNVTLSCEQNLNHDAMYWYRQDPGQGLRLIYYSQIVNDFQKGDIAEGYSVSREKKESFPLTVTSAQKNPTAFYLCASNNYGYTFGSGTRLTVV.

The V and J genes are TRBV15 and TRBJ1-2; 8 bases are a match to TRBD1. The CDR3 sequence is 13 residues long. The V segment lost 1 base and the J segment 7 bases; nucleotides outside the gene matches: 2. Per the germline V gene, CDR1 is LNHNV and CDR2 is YYDKDF (reference sequence). CDR3 region: CATSRGQGPGYTF. CDR3 nucleotides: TGTGCCACCAGCAGAGGACAGGGGCCTGGCTACACCTTC. Full variable domain (missing parts from reference TRBV15 and TRBJ1-2): DAMVIQNPRYQVTQFGKPVTLSCSQTLNHNVMYWYQQKSSQAPKLLFHYYDKDFNNEADTPDNFQSRRPNTSFCFLDIRSPGLGDTAMYLCATSRGQGPGYTFGSGTRLTVV.

The rearrangement joins TRBV19 to TRBJ2-5; 11 bases agree with TRBD2. The CDR3 totals 15 residues. Germline V gene data show CDR1 as LNHDA and CDR2 as SQIVND (reference sequence). With V trimmed by 6 bases and J by 3 bases, 6 bases remained unmatched. CDR3 amino acids: CASRAGLAAKETQYF. The DNA of the CDR3 is TGTGCCAGTAGGGCGGGACTAGCGGCTAAAGAGACCCAGTACTTC. Based on the CDR3 plus reference TRBV19 and TRBJ2-5, the full variable domain is DGGITQSPKYLFRKEGQNVTLSCEQNLNHDAMYWYRQDPGQGLRLIYYSQIVNDFQKGDIAEGYSVSREKKESFPLTVTSAQKNPTAFYLCASRAGLAAKETQYFGPGTRLLVL.

This clone was found a few times. The rearrangement uses TRBV25-1 and TRBJ2-6; perhaps TRBD1 as D (6 bases). V was shortened by 10 bases and J by 0 bases, with 16 bases between the two germline ends. CDR1 and CDR2 from the germline V gene are MGHDK and SYGVNS. CDR3 length: 16 residues. Written as DNA, the CDR3 is TGTGCCAACTCGGGACAAGGGAACTCTGGGGCCAACGTCCTGACTTTC. It translates to CANSGQGNSGANVLTF.

This clone has a handful of counts. J is TRBJ1-1 and V is TRBV7-9; D perhaps matches TRBD1 (6 bases). Germline assignment: CDR1 SEHNR and CDR2 FQNEAQ (reference sequence). The CDR3 runs 12 residues. V lost 9 bases and J 0 bases, leaving 8 bases between the germline ends. As DNA, the CDR3 is TGTGCCAGTGGGGGCATGAACACTGAAGCTTTCTTT. It yields the protein CASGGMNTEAFF. Full variable domain (remainder filled in from reference TRBV7-9 and TRBJ1-1): DTGVSQNPRHKITKRGQNVTFRCDPISEHNRLYWYRQTLGQGPEFLTYFQNEAQLEKSRLLSDRFSAERPKGSFSTLEIQRTEQGDSAMYLCASGGMNTEAFFGQGTRLTVV.

The genes are TRBV20-1 and TRBJ2-3; no clear D. V was shortened by 2 bases and J by 7 bases, with 7 bases between the two germline ends. This CDR3 has 11 residues. CDR1 DFQATT and CDR2 SNEGSKA come from the germline V gene (reference sequence). The CDR3 nucleotides read TGCAGTGCTAGACCCTCTAATACGCAGTATTTT. Encoded protein: CSARPSNTQYF.

The chain employs TRBV30 and TRBJ1-2; D unresolved. The V and J ends lost 1 base and 1 base respectively, with 10 bases between them. This CDR3 region has 14 residues. Germline V CDR1 and CDR2: GTSNPN, SVGIG (reference sequence). The CDR3 spells CAWSAVGGNYGYTF. CDR3 DNA: TGTGCCTGGAGTGCGGTTGGTGGTAACTATGGCTACACCTTC.

The rearrangement links TRBV11-2 to TRBJ1-2; D gene unclear. V shed 1 base and J shed 4 bases, with 10 bases lying between them. The CDR3 has 14 amino acids. The germline CDR1 and CDR2 sequences are SGHAT and FQNNGV. The CDR3 loop reads CASSLGGLSYGYTF. In DNA form, the CDR3 reads TGTGCCAGCAGCTTAGGAGGTCTTTCCTATGGCTACACCTTC.